The 10 T cell receptor beta chains in this list originate from one sample, sequenced in a study of T cells in Graves' hyperthyroidism and ophthalmopathy. Amplification of TCR beta CDR3 regions was performed using RNA transcripts as template. Researchers ran a first-round RT-PCR on the TCR CDR3 using the HTBI primer set. TCRdb reprocessed the multiplex PCR reads via MiXCR and lists one record per CDR3 protein. Of 300,000 to 350,000 distinct CDR3 sequences in the sample, over 20% were seen once. The sequencing sample was made of blood. All receptors derive from a woman in her forties or fifties with Graves' hyperthyroidism.

This clonotype was recorded at least ten times. This chain joins TRBV3-1 and TRBJ2-1; TRBD2 matches 13 bases. With 5 bases clipped from V and 7 bases from J, the junction kept 8 bases outside the gene matches. CDR1 and CDR2 from the germline V gene are LGHDT and YNNKEL (reference sequence). The CDR3 is 16 residues long. DNA of the CDR3: TGTGCCAGCAGCAGACTAGCGGGAGGTGGAGTGAATGAGCAGTTCTTC. Translating it yields CASSRLAGGGVNEQFF.

The J gene is TRBJ1-2, the V gene TRBV7-9, with no clear D. Per germline, CDR1 SEHNR and CDR2 FQNEAQ (reference sequence). CDR3 length: 14 amino acids. The V end lost 8 bases, the J end lost 4 bases, and 17 bases lay between the germline ends. The chain's CDR3 is CASRMDLTLYGYTF. CDR3 in DNA: TGTGCCAGCCGCATGGACCTAACCCTCTATGGCTACACCTTC.

The chain employs TRBV2 and TRBJ2-1, with D unclear. Trimming removed 6 bases from V and 0 bases from J, with 15 bases in between. This CDR3 region has 16 residues. Germline CDR1 and CDR2: SNHLY and FYNNEI. This CDR3 is CASSLVAASSYNEQFF. DNA of the CDR3: TGTGCCAGCAGCTTAGTGGCGGCCAGCTCCTACAATGAGCAGTTCTTC.

This clonotype was seen at least ten times. The V and J genes are TRBV27 and TRBJ2-7; D remains unclear. This CDR3 is 11 amino acids long. The V end was cut by 4 bases, the J end by 5 bases, with 6 bases between. Germline V gene data show CDR1 as MNHEY and CDR2 as SMNVEV (reference sequence). This CDR3 is CASSSHNEQYF. The CDR3 coding sequence is TGTGCCAGCAGTTCCCATAACGAGCAGTACTTC.

This clonotype was counted at least ten times. The chain has TRBV28 and TRBJ1-3; the match to TRBD1 covers 8 bases. The germline V gene has CDR1 MDHEN and CDR2 SYDVKM. CDR3 length: 16 residues. With 5 bases clipped from V and 4 bases from J, the junction kept 10 bases outside the gene matches. The CDR3 region is CASSPPDRVAGNTIYF. DNA for the CDR3: TGTGCCAGCAGTCCTCCGGACAGGGTAGCAGGAAACACCATATATTTT.

The chain combines TRBV11-2 with TRBJ2-1, with no clear D. The CDR3 has 15 amino acids. The V and J ends lost 5 bases and 0 bases respectively, with 11 bases between them. Germline-derived CDR1 and CDR2 are SGHAT and FQNNGV. CDR3 protein: CASSATRSSYNEQFF. As DNA, the CDR3 is TGTGCCAGCAGCGCCACGCGGAGCTCCTACAATGAGCAGTTCTTC.

This clonotype was seen repeatedly, ten times or more. CDR3 residues: CASSLSGQGGETQYF. The CDR3 coding sequence is TGCGCCAGCAGCTTATCGGGACAGGGAGGAGAGACCCAGTACTTC. The chain links TRBV5-1 to TRBJ2-5; 9 positions agree with TRBD1. Looked up from germline, CDR1 is SGHRS and CDR2 is YFSETQ. The CDR3 contains 15 residues. The trim removed 2 bases at V and 4 bases at J, leaving 6 bases unmatched.

This clonotype appeared many times. This sequence joins TRBV2 and TRBJ1-4; TRBD1 is a possible D gene (5 bases). From germline, CDR1 is SNHLY and CDR2 FYNNEI. V lost 5 bases and J 8 bases, leaving 12 bases between the germline ends. The CDR3 contains 13 residues. DNA for the CDR3: TGTGCCAGCAGTCCAGGGACGCCGGAAAAACTGTTTTTT. Its protein is CASSPGTPEKLFF.

The chain uses TRBV3-1 and TRBJ2-7, with 8 bases aligning to TRBD2. The CDR3 has 15 residues. Losses at the gene ends were 5 bases for V and 4 bases for J; bases not matched to a gene: 10. Germline V lookup: CDR1 LGHDT, CDR2 YNNKEL (reference sequence). Here the CDR3 reads CASSLQGGGGYEQYF. The CDR3 DNA is TGTGCCAGCAGCTTGCAAGGCGGCGGGGGGTACGAGCAGTACTTC.

This clonotype was seen only a few times. V usage is TRBV20-1 and J usage is TRBJ2-7; tentative D call: TRBD1 (5 bases). CDR3 length equals 14 residues. Trimming stripped 6 bases from V and 1 base from J, with 16 bases between. Germline-derived CDR1 and CDR2 are DFQATT and SNEGSKA (reference sequence). The DNA of the CDR3 is TGCAGTGCCACGCAGGGTGGGGAATCCTACGAGCAGTACTTC. This translates into CSATQGGESYEQYF.